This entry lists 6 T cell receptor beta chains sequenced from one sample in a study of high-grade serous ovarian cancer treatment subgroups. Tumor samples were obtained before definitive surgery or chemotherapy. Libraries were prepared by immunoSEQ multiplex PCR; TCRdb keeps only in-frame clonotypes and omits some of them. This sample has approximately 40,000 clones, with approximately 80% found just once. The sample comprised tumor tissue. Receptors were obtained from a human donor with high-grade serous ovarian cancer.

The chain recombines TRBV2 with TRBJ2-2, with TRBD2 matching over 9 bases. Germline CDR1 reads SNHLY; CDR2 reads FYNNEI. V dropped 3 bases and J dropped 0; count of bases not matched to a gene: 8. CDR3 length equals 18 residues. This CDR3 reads CASSDVAGGGANTGELFF. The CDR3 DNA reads TGTGCCAGCAGTGACGTGGCGGGAGGGGGTGCGAACACCGGGGAGCTGTTTTTT.

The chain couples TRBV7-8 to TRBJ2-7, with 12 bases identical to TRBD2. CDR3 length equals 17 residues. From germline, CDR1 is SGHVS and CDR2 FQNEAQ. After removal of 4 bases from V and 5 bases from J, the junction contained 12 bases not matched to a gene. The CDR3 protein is CASSWRGSSGRGDEQYF. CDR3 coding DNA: TGTGCCAGCAGCTGGAGAGGGTCTAGCGGGAGGGGGGACGAGCAGTACTTC.

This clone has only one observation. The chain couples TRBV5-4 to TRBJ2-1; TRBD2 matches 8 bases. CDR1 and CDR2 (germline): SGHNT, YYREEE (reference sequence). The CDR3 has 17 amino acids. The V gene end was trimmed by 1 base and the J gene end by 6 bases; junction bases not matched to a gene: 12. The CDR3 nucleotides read TGTGCCAGCAGCTTGCGGCTTAGCGGGACTTTTTCCAATGAGCAGTTCTTC. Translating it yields CASSLRLSGTFSNEQFF.

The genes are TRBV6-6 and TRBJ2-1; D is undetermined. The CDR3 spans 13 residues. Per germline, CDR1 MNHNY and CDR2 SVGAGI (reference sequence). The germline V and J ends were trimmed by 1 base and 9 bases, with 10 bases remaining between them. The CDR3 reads CASSYYVMAEQFF. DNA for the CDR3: TGTGCCAGCAGTTACTATGTCATGGCTGAGCAGTTCTTC.

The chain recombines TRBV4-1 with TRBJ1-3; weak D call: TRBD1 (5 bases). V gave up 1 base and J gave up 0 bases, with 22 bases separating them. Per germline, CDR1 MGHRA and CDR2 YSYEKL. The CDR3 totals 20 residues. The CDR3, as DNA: TGCGCCAGCAGCCAAGGGATCAGGAGGAAGGGGACTCACTCTGGAAACACCATATATTTT. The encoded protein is CASSQGIRRKGTHSGNTIYF.

This CDR3 reads CASSPWENLNTEAFF. The DNA for the CDR3 is TGTGCCAGCAGCCCCTGGGAGAATCTAAACACTGAAGCTTTCTTT. V usage is TRBV11-3 and J usage is TRBJ1-1; D is unresolved. Germline CDR1 and CDR2: SGHNT and YENEEA. Trimming took off 5 bases at V and 2 bases at J, with 15 bases between the two ends. The CDR3 extends over 15 amino acids. The full variable domain, its missing parts supplied by reference TRBV11-3 and TRBJ1-1, is EAGVVQSPRYKIIEKKQPVAFWCNPISGHNTLYWYLQNLGQGPELLIRYENEEAVDDSQLPKDRFSAERLKGVDSTLKIQPAELGDSAVYLCASSPWENLNTEAFFGQGTRLTVV.